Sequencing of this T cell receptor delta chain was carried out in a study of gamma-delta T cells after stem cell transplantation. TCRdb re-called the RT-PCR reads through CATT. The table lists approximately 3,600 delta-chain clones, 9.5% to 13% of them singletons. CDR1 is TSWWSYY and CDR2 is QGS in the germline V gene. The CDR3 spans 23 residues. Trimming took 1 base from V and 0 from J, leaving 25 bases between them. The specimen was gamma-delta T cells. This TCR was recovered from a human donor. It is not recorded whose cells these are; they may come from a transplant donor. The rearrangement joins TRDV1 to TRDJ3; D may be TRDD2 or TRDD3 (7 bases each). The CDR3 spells CALGEPFLQGIGRASWDTRQMFF. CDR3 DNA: TGTGCTCTTGGGGAACCATTCCTACAGGGGATAGGACGTGCCTCCTGGGACACCCGACAGATGTTTTTC.